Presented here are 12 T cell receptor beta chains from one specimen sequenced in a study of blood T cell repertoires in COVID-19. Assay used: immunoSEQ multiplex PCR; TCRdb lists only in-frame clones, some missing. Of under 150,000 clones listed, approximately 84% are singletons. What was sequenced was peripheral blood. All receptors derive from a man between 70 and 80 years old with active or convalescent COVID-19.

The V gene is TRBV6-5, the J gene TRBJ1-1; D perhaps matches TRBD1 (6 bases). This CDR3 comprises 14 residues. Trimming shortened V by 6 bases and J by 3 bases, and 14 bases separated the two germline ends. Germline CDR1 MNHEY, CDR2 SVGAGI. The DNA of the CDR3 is TGTGCCAGCAGGGCGGGGGGCTTGTACACTGAAGCTTTCTTT. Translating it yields CASRAGGLYTEAFF.

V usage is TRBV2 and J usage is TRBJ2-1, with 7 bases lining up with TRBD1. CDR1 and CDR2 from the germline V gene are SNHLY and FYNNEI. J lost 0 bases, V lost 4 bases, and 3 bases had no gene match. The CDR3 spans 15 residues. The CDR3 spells CASSGNRGSYNEQFF. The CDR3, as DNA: TGTGCCAGCAGTGGGAACAGGGGCTCCTACAATGAGCAGTTCTTC.

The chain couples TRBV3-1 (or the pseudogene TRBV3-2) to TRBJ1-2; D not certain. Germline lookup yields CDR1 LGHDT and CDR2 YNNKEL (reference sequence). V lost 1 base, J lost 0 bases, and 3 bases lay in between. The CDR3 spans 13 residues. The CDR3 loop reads CASSQATNYGYTF. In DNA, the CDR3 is TGTGCCAGCAGCCAAGCCACTAACTATGGCTACACCTTC.

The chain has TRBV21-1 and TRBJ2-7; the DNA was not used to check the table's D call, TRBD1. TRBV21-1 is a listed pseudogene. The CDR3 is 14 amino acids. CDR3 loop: CASSKAASFYEQYF. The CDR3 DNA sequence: TGTGCCAGCAGCAAAGCCGCCAGTTTTTACGAGCAGTACTTC.

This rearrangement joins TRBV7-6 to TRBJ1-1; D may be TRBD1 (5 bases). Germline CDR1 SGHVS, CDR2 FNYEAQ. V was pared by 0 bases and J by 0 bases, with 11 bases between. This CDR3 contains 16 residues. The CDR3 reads CASSLAGSGVNTEAFF. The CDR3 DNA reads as TGTGCCAGCAGCTTAGCAGGGTCGGGGGTGAACACTGAAGCTTTCTTT.

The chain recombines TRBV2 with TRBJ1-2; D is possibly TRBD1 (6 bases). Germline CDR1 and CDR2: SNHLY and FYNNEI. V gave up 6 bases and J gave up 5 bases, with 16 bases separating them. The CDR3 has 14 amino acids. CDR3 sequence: CASRAGITGYGYTF. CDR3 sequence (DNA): TGTGCCAGCAGGGCAGGGATTACAGGGTATGGCTACACCTTC.

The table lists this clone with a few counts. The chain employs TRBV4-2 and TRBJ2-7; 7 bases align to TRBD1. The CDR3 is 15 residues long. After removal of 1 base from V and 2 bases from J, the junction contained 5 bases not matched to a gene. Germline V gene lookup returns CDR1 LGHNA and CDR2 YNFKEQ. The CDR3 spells CASSQARGIPYEQYF. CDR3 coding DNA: TGTGCCAGCAGCCAAGCCAGGGGGATCCCCTACGAGCAGTACTTC.

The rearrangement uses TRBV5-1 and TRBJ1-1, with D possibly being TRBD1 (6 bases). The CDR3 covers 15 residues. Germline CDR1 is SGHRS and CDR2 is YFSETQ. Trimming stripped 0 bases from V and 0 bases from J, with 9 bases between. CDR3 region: CASSLGGGMNTEAFF. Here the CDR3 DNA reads TGCGCCAGCAGCTTGGGTGGGGGCATGAACACTGAAGCTTTCTTT.

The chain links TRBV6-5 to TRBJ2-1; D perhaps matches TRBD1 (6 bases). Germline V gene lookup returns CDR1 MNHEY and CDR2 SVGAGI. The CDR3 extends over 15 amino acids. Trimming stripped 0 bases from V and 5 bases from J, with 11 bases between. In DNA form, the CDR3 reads TGTGCCAGCAGTTACTCGGGACAAAGGAACAATGAGCAGTTCTTC. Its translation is CASSYSGQRNNEQFF.

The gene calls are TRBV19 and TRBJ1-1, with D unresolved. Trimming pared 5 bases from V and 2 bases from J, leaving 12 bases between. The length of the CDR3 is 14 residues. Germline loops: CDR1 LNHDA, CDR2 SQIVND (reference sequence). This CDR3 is CASSPDQVNTEAFF. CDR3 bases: TGTGCCAGTAGTCCCGATCAGGTTAACACTGAAGCTTTCTTT.

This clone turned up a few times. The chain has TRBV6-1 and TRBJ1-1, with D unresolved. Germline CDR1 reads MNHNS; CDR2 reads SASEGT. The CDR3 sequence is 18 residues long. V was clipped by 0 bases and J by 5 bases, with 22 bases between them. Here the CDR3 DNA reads TGTGCCAGCAGTGAAGCCCGTCCTAATACCCTGCGGGAAACTGAAGCTTTCTTT. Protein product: CASSEARPNTLRETEAFF.

The CDR3: CASSPLLGRSSYEQYF. The CDR3 DNA reads as TGTGCCAGCTCACCACTCTTAGGTAGGAGCTCCTACGAGCAGTACTTC. The genes are TRBV18 and TRBJ2-7; D unresolved. CDR3 size: 16 residues. V lost 1 base, J lost 0 bases, and 13 bases lay in between. Per the germline V gene, CDR1 is KGHSH and CDR2 is LQKENI.